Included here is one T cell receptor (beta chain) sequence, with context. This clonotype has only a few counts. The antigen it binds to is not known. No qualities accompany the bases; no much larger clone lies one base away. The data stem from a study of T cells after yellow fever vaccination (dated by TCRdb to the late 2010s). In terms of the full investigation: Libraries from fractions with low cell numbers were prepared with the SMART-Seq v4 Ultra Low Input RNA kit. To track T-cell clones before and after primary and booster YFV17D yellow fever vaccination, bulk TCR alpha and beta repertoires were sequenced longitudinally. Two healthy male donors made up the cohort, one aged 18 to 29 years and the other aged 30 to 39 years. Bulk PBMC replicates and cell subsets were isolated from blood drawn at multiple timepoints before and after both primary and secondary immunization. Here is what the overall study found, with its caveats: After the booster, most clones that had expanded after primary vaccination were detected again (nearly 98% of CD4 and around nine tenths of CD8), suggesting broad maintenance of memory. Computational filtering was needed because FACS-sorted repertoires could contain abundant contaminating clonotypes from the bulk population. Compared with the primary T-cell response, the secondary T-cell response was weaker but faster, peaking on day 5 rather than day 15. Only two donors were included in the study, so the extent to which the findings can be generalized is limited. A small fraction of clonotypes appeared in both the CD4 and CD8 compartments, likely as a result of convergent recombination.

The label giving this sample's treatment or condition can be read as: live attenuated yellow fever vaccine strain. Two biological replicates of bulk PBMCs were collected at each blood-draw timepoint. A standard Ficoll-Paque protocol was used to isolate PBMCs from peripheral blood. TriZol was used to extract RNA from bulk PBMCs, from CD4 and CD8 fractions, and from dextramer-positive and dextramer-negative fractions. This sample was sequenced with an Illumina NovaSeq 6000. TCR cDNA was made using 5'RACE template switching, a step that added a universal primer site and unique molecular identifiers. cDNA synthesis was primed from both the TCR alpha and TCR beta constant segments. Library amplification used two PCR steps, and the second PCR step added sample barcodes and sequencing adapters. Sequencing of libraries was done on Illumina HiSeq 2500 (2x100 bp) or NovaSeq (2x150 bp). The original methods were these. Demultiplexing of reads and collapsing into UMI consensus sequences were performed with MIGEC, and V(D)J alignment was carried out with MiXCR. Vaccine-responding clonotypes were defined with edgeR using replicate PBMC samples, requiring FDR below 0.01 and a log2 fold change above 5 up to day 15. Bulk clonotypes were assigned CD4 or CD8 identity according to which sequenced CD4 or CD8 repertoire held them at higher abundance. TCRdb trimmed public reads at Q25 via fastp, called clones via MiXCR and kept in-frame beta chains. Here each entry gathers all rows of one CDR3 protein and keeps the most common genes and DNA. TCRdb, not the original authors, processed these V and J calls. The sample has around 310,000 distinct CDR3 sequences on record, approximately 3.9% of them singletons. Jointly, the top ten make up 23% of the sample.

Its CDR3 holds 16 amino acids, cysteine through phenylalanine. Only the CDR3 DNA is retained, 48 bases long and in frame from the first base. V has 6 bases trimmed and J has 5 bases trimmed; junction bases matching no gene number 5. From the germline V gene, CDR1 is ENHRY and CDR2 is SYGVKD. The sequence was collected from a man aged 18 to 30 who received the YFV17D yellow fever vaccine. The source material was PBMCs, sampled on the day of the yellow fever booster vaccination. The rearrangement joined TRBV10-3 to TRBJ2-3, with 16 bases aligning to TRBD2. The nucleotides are TGTGCCATCAGGCCGGGACTAGCGGGGGGGCAAGATACGCAGTATTTT. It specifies CAIRPGLAGGQDTQYF.